The rows below give T cell receptor beta chains drawn from one sample of a study of spatial heterogeneity in lung cancer. TCRdb analysed the 5' RACE reads with MiXCR anew, one entry per CDR3 protein. There are some 35,000 distinct CDR3 sequences in the sample; roughly 8% occur only once, and about a tenth lies in the top ten. The material was PBMCs, obtained at follow-up. The source is a male donor with early-stage non-small cell lung cancer. Both conserved end residues are part of each CDR3. Fields, in order: V gene, D gene, clone size, J gene, CDR3 DNA, CDR3 protein. D genes are given only for firm matches. Clone size is given for some rows only: seen once, a few or many times, or a class if the clone is expanded.

>TRBV7-6|.|many|TRBJ2-1
TGTGCCAGCAGCCTCAGGGGCCATGAGCAGTTCTTC
CASSLRGHEQFF
>TRBV27|.|many|TRBJ1-2
TGTGCCAGCAGCGTTTCGGGGGGAGGCTATGGCTACACCTTC
CASSVSGGGYGYTF
>TRBV5-1|.|many|TRBJ2-3
TGCGCCAGCAGGCGGGGCACAGATACGCAGTATTTT
CASRRGTDTQYF
>TRBV6-2/TRBV6-3|TRBD1|few|TRBJ1-5
TGTGCCAGCAGGGGGACAGGGAACAATCAGCCCCAGCATTTT
CASRGTGNNQPQHF
>TRBV12-5|.|many|TRBJ1-2
TGTGCTACGAACCGGGACGGGAACTATGGCTACACCTTC
CATNRDGNYGYTF
>TRBV7-2|.|few|TRBJ1-1
TGTGCCAGCAGCTTAACTCGCTTGAACACTGAAGCTTTCTTT
CASSLTRLNTEAFF
>TRBV30|.|many|TRBJ2-3
TGTGCCTGGTCCAGAGCTAGCACAGATACGCAGTATTTT
CAWSRASTDTQYF
>TRBV28|.|many|TRBJ2-2
TGTGCCAGCAGTCTAGACCAGGGTCTGAGTTCCACCGGGGAGCTGTTTTTT
CASSLDQGLSSTGELFF
>TRBV7-6|TRBD1|many|TRBJ1-6
TGTGCCAGCAGCCTTCGGACAGGGGAAAATTCACCCCTCCACTTT
CASSLRTGENSPLHF
>TRBV19|.|many|TRBJ2-1
TGTGCCAGTAGCCGACGGACTTTAAGCTCCTACAATGAGCAGTTCTTC
CASSRRTLSSYNEQFF
>TRBV7-9|TRBD2|medium-sized|TRBJ2-1
TGTGCCAGCAGCCGGGGGAGGGACGAGCAGTTCTTC
CASSRGRDEQFF
>TRBV5-4|TRBD1|many|TRBJ2-3
TGTGCCAGCAGCTCCAGGGGGAGCACAGATACGCAGTATTTT
CASSSRGSTDTQYF
>TRBV20-1|.|many|TRBJ1-4
TGCAGTGCTAGAATTACAGGTCGGGAAAAACTGTTTTTT
CSARITGREKLFF
>TRBV20-1|TRBD1|few|TRBJ1-5
TGCAGTGCTTTATACAGTACAGGGGTATCTCAGCCCCAGCATTTT
CSALYSTGVSQPQHF
>TRBV27|TRBD1|many|TRBJ1-1
TGTGCCAGCAGTGGGACAGGGGCCGGCACTGAAGCTTTCTTT
CASSGTGAGTEAFF
>TRBV20-1|TRBD2|many|TRBJ2-1
TGCAGTGCCCCTACCCCTAGCGGGGGATATACACAGGGGCAGTTCTTC
CSAPTPSGGYTQGQFF
>TRBV7-8|.|many|TRBJ2-3
TGTGCCAGCAGCTCGAGACTGACAACTAGCACAGATACGCAGTATTTT
CASSSRLTTSTDTQYF
>TRBV6-5|TRBD2|.|TRBJ2-3
TGTGCCAGCAGTTACTCTATGCTGGCGGGAGACACAGATACGCAGTATTTT
CASSYSMLAGDTDTQYF
>TRBV5-1|TRBD1|few|TRBJ2-7
TGCGCCAGCAGTCGGGACAGTTTTACCGTTGGGGGCGAGCAGTACTTC
CASSRDSFTVGGEQYF
>TRBV5-1|TRBD1|many|TRBJ1-1
TGCGCCAGCAGCTTGGCCGGGACAGGGGGAACTGAAGCTTTCTTT
CASSLAGTGGTEAFF
>TRBV12-3/TRBV12-4|TRBD1|few|TRBJ2-2
TGTGCCAGCAGAATGACAGGGAGCACCGGGGAGCTGTTTTTT
CASRMTGSTGELFF
>TRBV19|TRBD2|many|TRBJ2-1
TGTGCCAGTAGTATCTTAGCGGGGGCTACCTACAATGAGCAGTTCTTC
CASSILAGATYNEQFF
>TRBV11-2|TRBD1|many|TRBJ2-3
TGTGCCAGCAGCTTAGATCTTTTACAGGGGGCGGCAGATACGCAGTATTTT
CASSLDLLQGAADTQYF
>TRBV5-1|TRBD2|few|TRBJ2-1
TGCGCCAGCAGCTTCTTAGCGGGGGGCAACAATGAGCAGTTCTTC
CASSFLAGGNNEQFF
>TRBV29-1|.|many|TRBJ2-4
TGCAGCGTTGAACAGCTCGGGCTAGCCAAAAACATTCAGTACTTC
CSVEQLGLAKNIQYF
>TRBV30|.|.|TRBJ1-6
TGTGCCTGGTACCGAACCGACAGGAGCTCCTATAATTCACCCCTCCACTTT
CAWYRTDRSSYNSPLHF
>TRBV12-3/TRBV12-4|TRBD2|many|TRBJ2-7
TGTGCCAGCAGTTCTAGCGGGAGATCCTACGAGCAGTACTTC
CASSSSGRSYEQYF
>TRBV12-3/TRBV12-4|.|many|TRBJ1-1
TGTGCCAGCAGCTCTAGGCCCGGGAGGGGAAATGAAGCTTTCTTT
CASSSRPGRGNEAFF
>TRBV29-1|TRBD1|many|TRBJ1-4
TGCAGCGGTTCAGGGACAGGGGGCGCCGATGAAAAACTGTTTTTT
CSGSGTGGADEKLFF
>TRBV4-2|.|few|TRBJ2-5
TGTGCCAGCAGCCAAGGCCTGGCTGAGATTTGGACCCAGTACTTC
CASSQGLAEIWTQYF
>TRBV11-2|.|many|TRBJ2-1
TGTGCCAGCAGCTATCGCAGGGGCGAAGGGCAGTTCTTC
CASSYRRGEGQFF
>TRBV5-6|TRBD1|many|TRBJ2-1
TGTGCCAGCAGCTTGGGCGACAGGGTCTACAATGAGCAGTTCTTC
CASSLGDRVYNEQFF
>TRBV7-8|.|many|TRBJ1-3
TGTGCCACCAGGTCGGGTCAGGCAAACTCTGAAAACACCATATATTTT
CATRSGQANSENTIYF
>TRBV5-1|.|many|TRBJ1-5
TGCGCCAGCAGCTTGGAAGGTGCCGTTAATCAGCCCCAGCATTTT
CASSLEGAVNQPQHF
>TRBV5-1|.|many|TRBJ2-7
TGCGCCAGCAGCTTGGCCGTTGGGGCCTCCTACGAGCAGTACTTC
CASSLAVGASYEQYF
>TRBV6-5|TRBD2|many|TRBJ2-5
TGTGCCAGCAGTTTCAGCGGGGGGGACCAAGAGACCCAGTACTTC
CASSFSGGDQETQYF
>TRBV11-2|.|many|TRBJ2-3
TGTGCCAGCAGCTTGTATACCGCATTCACAGATACGCAGTATTTT
CASSLYTAFTDTQYF
>TRBV15|TRBD2|many|TRBJ2-3
TGTGCCACCAGCACAAGACTAGCGGGCACAGATACGCAGTATTTT
CATSTRLAGTDTQYF
>TRBV7-9|.|many|TRBJ1-6
TGTGCCAGCACCTGGGGCGGGAATTCACCCCTCCACTTT
CASTWGGNSPLHF
>TRBV5-4|.|many|TRBJ2-7
TGTGCCAGCAGCTTGGAGCCGGCTTTAGTGTCCTACGAGCAGTACTTC
CASSLEPALVSYEQYF
>TRBV11-2|.|many|TRBJ1-2
TGTGCCAGCAGCTTATTCAGGGTGGATGGCTACACCTTC
CASSLFRVDGYTF
>TRBV14|TRBD1|many|TRBJ2-1
TGTGCCAGCAGCCAAACCCTGGGACAGGCGGCCTACAATGAGCAGTTCTTC
CASSQTLGQAAYNEQFF
>TRBV28|TRBD1|many|TRBJ2-3
TGTGCCAGCAGTTTATGGGGGACAGGGACAGATACGCAGTATTTT
CASSLWGTGTDTQYF
>TRBV5-1|.|many|TRBJ1-6
TGCGCCAGCAGTGGAACAGAAAATTCACCCCTCCACTTT
CASSGTENSPLHF
>TRBV11-2|TRBD2|many|TRBJ2-2
TGTGCCAGCAGCTTAGTTAAACTAGCGGGGGGGCCGAACACCGGGGAGCTGTTTTTT
CASSLVKLAGGPNTGELFF
>TRBV6-5|.|many|TRBJ1-2
TGTGCCAGCAGTTACGCCGACCGGCGCCTCCGTGGCTACACCTTC
CASSYADRRLRGYTF
>TRBV6-5|.|many|TRBJ2-3
TGTGCCAGCAGTTTTATAGGGGCTAGCACAGATACGCAGTATTTT
CASSFIGASTDTQYF
>TRBV7-9|TRBD2|.|TRBJ2-3
TGTGCCAGCAGCCCCGCTGGACTAGCAACAGATACGCAGTATTTT
CASSPAGLATDTQYF
>TRBV20-1|TRBD1|many|TRBJ1-2
TGCAGTGCTCTCCCTGACAGGGACCGTGGCTACACCTTC
CSALPDRDRGYTF
>TRBV7-3|.|.|TRBJ2-3
TGTGCCAGCAGCCCTGGACTGGTAAACACAGATACGCAGTATTTT
CASSPGLVNTDTQYF
>TRBV27|.|.|TRBJ1-1
TGTGCCAGCACCGGCGGGGTGAACACTGAAGCTTTCTTT
CASTGGVNTEAFF
>TRBV11-2|.|many|TRBJ2-1
TGTGCCAGCAGCTTAGACCGTAATGAGCAGTTCTTC
CASSLDRNEQFF
>TRBV10-3|.|.|TRBJ2-6
TGTGCCATCAGTTCGTCTGGGGCCAACGTCCTGACTTTC
CAISSSGANVLTF